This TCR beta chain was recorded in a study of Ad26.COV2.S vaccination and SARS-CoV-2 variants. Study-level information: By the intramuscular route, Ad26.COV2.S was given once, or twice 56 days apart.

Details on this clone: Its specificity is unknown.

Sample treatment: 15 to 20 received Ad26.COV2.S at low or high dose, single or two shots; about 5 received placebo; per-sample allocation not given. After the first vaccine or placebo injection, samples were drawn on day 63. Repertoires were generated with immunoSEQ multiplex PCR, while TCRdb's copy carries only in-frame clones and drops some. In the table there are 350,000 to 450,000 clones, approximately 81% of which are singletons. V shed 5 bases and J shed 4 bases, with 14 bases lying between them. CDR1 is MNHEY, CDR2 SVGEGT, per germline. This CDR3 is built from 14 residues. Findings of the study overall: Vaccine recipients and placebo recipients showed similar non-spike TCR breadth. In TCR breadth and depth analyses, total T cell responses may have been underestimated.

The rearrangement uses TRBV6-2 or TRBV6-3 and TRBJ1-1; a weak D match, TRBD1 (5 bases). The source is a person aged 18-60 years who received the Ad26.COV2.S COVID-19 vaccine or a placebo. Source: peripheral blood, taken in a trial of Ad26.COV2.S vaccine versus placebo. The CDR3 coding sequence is TGTGCCAGCAGTCCCCTTCGGGGGTTCACTGAAGCTTTCTTT. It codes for CASSPLRGFTEAFF.